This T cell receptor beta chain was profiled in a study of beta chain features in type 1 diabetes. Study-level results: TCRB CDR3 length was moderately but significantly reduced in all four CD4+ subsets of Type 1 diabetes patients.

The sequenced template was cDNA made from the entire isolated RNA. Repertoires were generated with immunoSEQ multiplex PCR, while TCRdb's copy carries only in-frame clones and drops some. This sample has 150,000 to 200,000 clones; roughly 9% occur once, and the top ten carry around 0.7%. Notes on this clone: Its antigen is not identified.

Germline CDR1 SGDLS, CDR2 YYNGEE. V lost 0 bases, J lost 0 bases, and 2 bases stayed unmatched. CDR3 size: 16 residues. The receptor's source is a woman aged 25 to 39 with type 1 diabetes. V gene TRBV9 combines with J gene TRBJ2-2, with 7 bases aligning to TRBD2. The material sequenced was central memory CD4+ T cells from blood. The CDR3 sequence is CASSVGAGANTGELFF. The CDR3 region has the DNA TGTGCCAGCAGCGTAGGGGCGGGAGCGAACACCGGGGAGCTGTTTTTT.